Presented here are 20 T cell receptor beta chains from one specimen sequenced in a study of blood T cell repertoires in COVID-19. Assay used: immunoSEQ multiplex PCR; TCRdb lists only in-frame clones, some missing. The data contain fewer than 120,000 clones, approximately 90% of them singletons. Sequencing input: peripheral blood. These receptors were taken from a woman between 50 and 59 years old with acute or convalescent COVID-19.

The rearrangement uses TRBV5-8 and TRBJ1-3; a weak D match, TRBD1 (6 bases). Per the germline V gene, CDR1 is SGHTS and CDR2 is YDEGEE. V lost 4 bases and J lost 0, with 11 bases in between. CDR3 length: 15 residues. CDR3 coding DNA: TGTGCCAGCAGCGGAACAGGGATCTCTGGAAACACCATATATTTT. As protein: CASSGTGISGNTIYF.

The chain joins TRBV5-1 to TRBJ2-5; D gene ambiguous. V was trimmed by 5 bases and J by 1 base, leaving 6 bases between them. This CDR3 is built from 12 residues. Germline CDR1 SGHRS, CDR2 YFSETQ. CDR3 residues: CASSFLQETQYF. For the CDR3, the DNA is TGCGCCAGCAGTTTCCTCCAAGAGACCCAGTACTTC.

The chain employs TRBV12-3 or TRBV12-4 and TRBJ2-5, with D possibly TRBD2 on 5 matching bases. The CDR3 runs 12 residues. V lost 6 bases and J lost 0, with 5 bases in between. CDR3: CASSGNQETQYF. The CDR3 DNA reads TGTGCCAGCAGCGGGAACCAAGAGACCCAGTACTTC.

The rearrangement links TRBV11-2 to TRBJ1-1; 8 nucleotides match TRBD1. The germline gives CDR1 SGHAT, CDR2 FQNNGV. Unmatched junction bases numbered 13, after V lost 2 bases and J lost 8 bases. The CDR3 has 16 amino acids. The CDR3 reads CASSLHFDRGSMEAFF. The CDR3 DNA reads as TGTGCCAGCAGCTTACACTTCGACAGGGGTTCAATGGAAGCTTTCTTT. Complete variable domain (other parts from reference TRBV11-2 and TRBJ1-1): EAGVAQSPRYKIIEKRQSVAFWCNPISGHATLYWYQQILGQGPKLLIQFQNNGVVDDSQLPKDRFSAERLKGVDSTLKIQPAKLEDSAVYLCASSLHFDRGSMEAFFGQGTRLTVV.

The CDR3 nucleotides read TGTGCCAGTACCCCCGGGACAGGGGGCGGAGGGTACACTGAAGCTTTCTTT. Translating gives CASTPGTGGGGYTEAFF. The V gene is TRBV19, the J gene TRBJ1-1; 12 bases fit TRBD1. Germline trimming cut 7 bases from V and 3 bases from J; bases unmatched to any gene: 12. Germline loops: CDR1 LNHDA, CDR2 SQIVND (reference sequence). The CDR3 is made up of 17 amino acids. Based on the CDR3 plus reference TRBV19 and TRBJ1-1, the full variable domain is DGGITQSPKYLFRKEGQNVTLSCEQNLNHDAMYWYRQDPGQGLRLIYYSQIVNDFQKGDIAEGYSVSREKKESFPLTVTSAQKNPTAFYLCASTPGTGGGGYTEAFFGQGTRLTVV.

The chain carries TRBV4-2 and TRBJ2-2, with TRBD2 identical over 13 bases. CDR1 LGHNA and CDR2 YNFKEQ come from the germline V gene. This CDR3 is 17 amino acids long. The V gene end was trimmed by 1 base and the J gene end by 1 base; junction bases not matched to a gene: 0. CDR3 coding DNA: TGTGCCAGCAGCCAAGGGACTAGCGGGAGGAACACCGGGGAGCTGTTTTTT. Translation: CASSQGTSGRNTGELFF.

The V gene is TRBV24-1, the J gene TRBJ2-1; 7 bases fit TRBD1. This CDR3 region has 17 residues. From germline, CDR1 is KGHDR and CDR2 SFDVKD. The J segment lost 4 bases and the V segment lost 4 bases, leaving 12 bases of the junction unmatched. CDR3: CATSDSPDRVSYNEQFF. The CDR3 region has the DNA TGTGCCACCAGTGACTCACCTGACAGGGTTTCTTACAATGAGCAGTTCTTC.

The chain uses TRBV3-1 (or the pseudogene TRBV3-2) and TRBJ2-1; D is unresolved. V was shortened by 4 bases and J by 2 bases, with 12 bases between the two germline ends. The CDR3 runs 15 residues. Germline-derived CDR1 and CDR2 are LGHDT and YNNKEL (reference sequence). The CDR3 DNA reads as TGTGCCAGCAGCCCGCCAGACTCCCCCTACAATGAGCAGTTCTTC. This sequence encodes CASSPPDSPYNEQFF.

The gene calls are TRBV7-9 and TRBJ1-2; a weak D match, TRBD1 (5 bases). The CDR3 sequence is 16 residues long. In germline, CDR1 is SEHNR, CDR2 FQNEAQ (reference sequence). Deletions cut 1 base from V and 4 bases from J, with 16 bases between. The CDR3 DNA sequence: TGTGCCAGCAGCTTAGATTCTTCAGGGATATCCTATGGCTACACCTTC. Translated: CASSLDSSGISYGYTF.

The J gene is TRBJ2-1, the V gene TRBV18; D may be TRBD2 (6 bases). V was cut by 2 bases and J by 1 base, with 12 bases left in between. CDR3 length: 16 residues. CDR1 is KGHSH and CDR2 is LQKENI in the germline V gene. The CDR3 sequence is CASSPVFGSSYNEQFF. The CDR3 DNA reads as TGTGCCAGCTCACCAGTTTTCGGGAGTTCCTACAATGAGCAGTTCTTC.

This clone was seen only a few times. The V call is TRBV5-1, the J call TRBJ2-5; TRBD2 might be the D (6 bases). The CDR3 loop spans 16 amino acids. V was pared by 0 bases and J by 3 bases, with 15 bases between. CDR1 is SGHRS and CDR2 is YFSETQ in the germline V gene. The CDR3 nucleotides are TGCGCCAGCAGCTTGGGCGGGACCAGCCCAGAAGAGACCCAGTACTTC. This encodes CASSLGGTSPEETQYF.

The chain has TRBV19 and TRBJ1-5; D might be TRBD1 (6 bases). V dropped 4 bases and J dropped 6 bases, with 10 bases sitting between them. This CDR3 has 13 amino acids. CDR1 and CDR2 from the germline V gene are LNHDA and SQIVND (reference sequence). The CDR3 region is CASSRDKVQPQHF. CDR3 in DNA: TGTGCCAGTAGTAGGGACAAGGTTCAGCCCCAGCATTTT.

The V gene is TRBV2, the J gene TRBJ2-3; 8 bases map to TRBD2. V was pared by 7 bases and J by 8 bases, with 8 bases of the junction left unmatched. CDR1 and CDR2 from the germline V gene are SNHLY and FYNNEI. The length of the CDR3 is 13 residues. CDR3: CASIGAGRGTQYF. CDR3 DNA sequence: TGTGCCAGCATAGGGGCCGGGAGGGGTACGCAGTATTTT.

This chain uses TRBV6-5 with TRBJ1-2; the match to TRBD1 covers 9 bases. In germline, CDR1 is MNHEY, CDR2 SVGAGI. V trimming: 7 bases; J trimming: 8 bases; junction bases outside the gene matches: 14. This CDR3 comprises 15 residues. The CDR3 bases are TGTGCCAGCACCGATGGGGGAGACAGGGGGTCAGGCTACACCTTC. Translation gives CASTDGGDRGSGYTF.

This clone was recorded once. The V and J genes are TRBV18 and TRBJ2-1; TRBD2 aligns across 12 bases. This CDR3 region has 16 residues. Per the germline V gene, CDR1 is KGHSH and CDR2 is LQKENI. The J segment lost 4 bases and the V segment lost 2 bases, leaving 3 bases of the junction unmatched. Here the CDR3 reads CASSPTGLAGYNEQFF. Written as DNA, the CDR3 is TGTGCCAGCTCACCAACTGGACTAGCGGGGTACAATGAGCAGTTCTTC.

The chain is built from TRBV19 and TRBJ2-5; TRBD1 matches 8 bases. The CDR3 runs to 15 residues. Germline loops: CDR1 LNHDA, CDR2 SQIVND (reference sequence). V was pared by 4 bases and J by 3 bases, with 7 bases of the junction left unmatched. As DNA, the CDR3 is TGTGCCAGTAGTACTTGGACAGGGCAAAAAGAGACCCAGTACTTC. It yields the protein CASSTWTGQKETQYF. Full variable domain (remainder filled in from reference TRBV19 and TRBJ2-5): DGGITQSPKYLFRKEGQNVTLSCEQNLNHDAMYWYRQDPGQGLRLIYYSQIVNDFQKGDIAEGYSVSREKKESFPLTVTSAQKNPTAFYLCASSTWTGQKETQYFGPGTRLLVL.

The chain recombines TRBV28 with TRBJ1-5; no clear D. Trimming pared 5 bases from V and 1 base from J, leaving 9 bases between. Per the germline V gene, CDR1 is MDHEN and CDR2 is SYDVKM. The CDR3 is 14 amino acids. CDR3 sequence reads: CASSGLLSNQPQHF. DNA of the CDR3: TGTGCCAGCAGTGGACTTCTGAGCAATCAGCCCCAGCATTTT.

This clone appeared once. The chain employs TRBV18 and TRBJ2-7; TRBD2 might be the D (6 bases). The V gene's germline CDR1 is KGHSH and CDR2 LQKENI. The CDR3 contains 15 residues. With 2 bases removed from V and 6 bases from J, the gap between germline ends came to 17 bases. The CDR3 region has the DNA TGTGCCAGCTCACCAGGGCGGGAAAGTCTCCCCGAGCAGTACTTC. Translating it yields CASSPGRESLPEQYF.

The gene calls are TRBV27 and TRBJ2-3; TRBD1 is a possible D gene (5 bases). The CDR3 loop spans 14 amino acids. Germline V lookup: CDR1 MNHEY, CDR2 SMNVEV (reference sequence). Trimming shortened V by 2 bases and J by 6 bases, and 12 bases separated the two germline ends. The CDR3 DNA is TGTGCCAGCAGTTTAAGTGGGGCTACGGATACGCAGTATTTT. Encoded protein: CASSLSGATDTQYF.

The rearrangement joins TRBV3-1 (or the pseudogene TRBV3-2) to TRBJ2-1; D is unresolved. In germline, CDR1 is LGHDT, CDR2 YNNKEL (reference sequence). This CDR3 contains 14 residues. V was cut by 5 bases and J by 7 bases, with 15 bases left in between. The CDR3 region is CASSFPARQNEQFF. DNA of the CDR3: TGTGCCAGCAGCTTCCCGGCCAGGCAGAATGAGCAGTTCTTC.